This is a list of T cell receptor beta chains from one sample in a study of T cell responses to AZD1222 COVID-19 vaccine. Profiled with immunoSEQ multiplex PCR; TCRdb holds only in-frame clones, not every one. Of under 200,000 clones in the sample, roughly nine tenths were seen once. This specimen was peripheral blood, taken 28 days after the second dose of the MenACWY control vaccine. Receptor source: an adult who received the MenACWY meningococcal vaccine as a control. The CDR3 runs from the conserved cysteine through the conserved F or W.

J	V	CDR3
TRBJ2-5	TRBV29-1	CSVDLAGGPGETQYF
TRBJ2-5	TRBV4-1	CASSRASGSAAETQYF
TRBJ1-5	TRBV18	CASSGQGKQPQHF
TRBJ2-2	TRBV7-9	CASIAGVNTGELFF
TRBJ2-2	TRBV7-3	CASTAGVNTGELFF
TRBJ1-3	TRBV4-3	CASSPNIPRGTGGNTIYF
TRBJ1-5	TRBV7-9	CASSSSAGSNQPQHF
TRBJ1-2	TRBV12-5	CASGLASNYGYTF
TRBJ2-7	TRBV4-3	CASSPSWQGSHEQYF
TRBJ1-2	TRBV7-2	CASSLPGGRGGYTF
TRBJ1-2	TRBV20-1	CSARLAPGYTF
TRBJ2-7	TRBV24-1	CATSDRYEQYF
TRBJ2-3	TRBV19	CASSLSSGSSTDTQYF
TRBJ1-1	TRBV5-4	CASSLEKTNTEAFF
TRBJ1-2	TRBV29-1	CSVESDYGYTF
TRBJ1-3	TRBV27	CASSPDRAGNTIYF
TRBJ2-7	TRBV20-1	CSARTTYEQYF
TRBJ1-1	TRBV14	CASSPGALGAFF
TRBJ2-1	TRBV19	CASRPWRASGMGQFF
TRBJ2-4	TRBV7-2	CASSLVRAAKNIQYF
TRBJ2-7	TRBV12-5	CASGLREDYEQYF
TRBJ1-2	TRBV11-2	CASSFSSGATGYTF
TRBJ1-4	TRBV7-9	CASSRTGSRGFDEKLFF
TRBJ1-4	TRBV7-2	CASSLQGALTNEKLFF
TRBJ1-2	TRBV6-5	CASAGTRDYGYTF
TRBJ2-1	TRBV11-3	CASSGLAGGDLNEQFF
TRBJ1-6	TRBV7-3	CASSLGPSELVHF
TRBJ1-4	TRBV5-3	CARSFVSRTARGKLFF
TRBJ2-7	TRBV19	CASRASGSYEQYF
TRBJ2-7	TRBV6-5	CASSYEPFSYEQYF
TRBJ2-7	TRBV30	CAWSAYRGGEQYF
TRBJ1-1	TRBV5-6	CASSLGRGQGVGNTEAFF
TRBJ1-2	TRBV30	CAWSSNGLSYGYTF
TRBJ1-4	TRBV11-2	CASSLGQANEKLFF
TRBJ1-4	TRBV27	CASSSFRAGPGEEKLFF
TRBJ2-7	TRBV4-3	CASSQDVLSGDPPYEQYF
TRBJ1-1	TRBV18	CASSNRTGATEAFF
TRBJ2-3	TRBV4-3	CASSQDRAGGGYTDTQYF
TRBJ2-1	TRBV10-3	CAISAPGTRPYNEQFF
TRBJ2-1	TRBV24-1	CATSDLQSGLAGGKQFF
TRBJ1-2	TRBV12-3/TRBV12-4	CASRDDRVRYTF
TRBJ1-1	TRBV21-1	CASSKREGGGNTEAFF
TRBJ1-5	TRBV6-6	CASDPGRGRRPQHF
TRBJ2-3	TRBV9	CASSVLAESTDTQYF
TRBJ1-5	TRBV27	CASSLGSRDQPQHF
TRBJ1-6	TRBV30	CAWNGQGQNSPLHF
TRBJ1-5	TRBV7-9	CASSRTTGQPQHF
TRBJ1-1	TRBV29-1	CSVTRMNTEAFF
TRBJ2-1	TRBV4-2	CASSQGRAGEQFF
TRBJ2-3	TRBV4-1	CASSPTPTGGTGQGDTQYF